The 2 T cell receptor beta chains presented below share a single source sample, sequenced in a study of HIV-infected patients and healthy controls. MiXCR, applied by TCRdb to the 5' RACE reads, yields one record per CDR3 protein. The sample has about 67,000 distinct CDR3 sequences, about a sixth seen once; the top ten hold approximately 5.3%. The sequencing sample was made of CD4+ T cells from blood. These TCRs come from a human donor in good health.

This chain joins TRBV20-1 and TRBJ1-1, with D possibly being TRBD1 (5 bases). V lost 6 bases and J 4 bases, leaving 18 bases between the germline ends. Germline CDR1 DFQATT, CDR2 SNEGSKA (reference sequence). The length of the CDR3 is 14 residues. CDR3 DNA: TGCAGTGCCCGTAGACGGGGGTCAGGCACTGAAGCTTTCTTT. Its translation is CSARRRGSGTEAFF.

The chain uses TRBV2 and TRBJ1-1, with D perhaps matching TRBD1 (5 bases). Looked up from germline, CDR1 is SNHLY and CDR2 is FYNNEI. The V end was cut by 8 bases, the J end by 4 bases, with 14 bases between. The CDR3 has 13 amino acids. The CDR3 DNA reads as TGTGCCAGCGGCCGACAGCTGGGCACTGAAGCTTTCTTT. The encoded protein is CASGRQLGTEAFF.